Below, 27 T cell receptor beta chains from the same sample are listed, as sequenced in a study of T-cell memory formation after mild COVID-19. From the 5' RACE reads, TCRdb called clonotypes with MiXCR, one entry per CDR3 protein. This table holds over 120,000 distinct CDR3 sequences, approximately 21% found once. The sample was PBMCs or a T cell subset sorted from them (not recorded which). Source of these receptors: an adult woman who had mild COVID-19 (a few samples of this study predate the infection). Cell type and time point are not known.

V usage is TRBV2 and J usage is TRBJ2-7, with D possibly matching TRBD2 (5 bases). The CDR3 spans 13 residues. Deletions cut 2 bases from V and 4 bases from J, with 9 bases between. Germline V gene data show CDR1 as SNHLY and CDR2 as FYNNEI. In DNA form, the CDR3 reads TGTGCCAGCAGTGAATCTCCGGGATACGAGCAGTACTTC. Encoded protein: CASSESPGYEQYF.

This clonotype was detected only a few times. CDR3 DNA sequence: TGTGCCAGCTCAACGACTAGCGGGAGGACGAACACCGGGGAGCTGTTTTTT. Translating it yields CASSTTSGRTNTGELFF. The chain combines TRBV18 with TRBJ2-2; 13 bases line up with TRBD2. CDR3 size: 17 residues. Germline trimming cut 5 bases from V and 0 bases from J; bases unmatched to any gene: 3. Germline CDR1 and CDR2: KGHSH and LQKENI.

This clonotype has only a few counts. The J gene is TRBJ1-1, the V gene TRBV7-3, with a possible D match to TRBD1 (6 bases). Trimming pared 4 bases from V and 0 bases from J, leaving 21 bases between. The CDR3 length is 18 residues. CDR1 is SGHTA and CDR2 is FQGTGA in the germline V gene. The CDR3 DNA sequence: TGTGCCAGCAGCTCTCACGGGGACATCGAAGTTATGAACACTGAAGCTTTCTTT. It specifies CASSSHGDIEVMNTEAFF.

This clonotype is classed as medium-sized. This sequence joins TRBV5-1 and TRBJ1-5, with D perhaps TRBD1 (5 bases). The V gene's germline CDR1 is SGHRS and CDR2 YFSETQ. There are 16 residues in the CDR3. V was shortened by 2 bases and J by 0 bases, with 12 bases between the two germline ends. The CDR3, as DNA: TGCGCCAGCAGCTTCCCAGGGAGCTATAGCAATCAGCCCCAGCATTTT. As protein: CASSFPGSYSNQPQHF.

The rearrangement uses TRBV20-1 and TRBJ2-2, with 13 bases matching TRBD2. The CDR3 is 17 residues long. CDR1 and CDR2 from the germline V gene are DFQATT and SNEGSKA (reference sequence). V gave up 6 bases and J gave up 2 bases; unmatched junction bases: 9. The CDR3 DNA reads TGCAGTGCGAAGGCTCGGACTAGCGGGAGCAACACCGGGGAGCTGTTTTTT. It is translated as CSAKARTSGSNTGELFF.

This clonotype was seen a handful of times. The V and J genes are TRBV29-1 and TRBJ1-2; 7 bases match TRBD1. This CDR3 has 13 residues. With 4 bases clipped from V and 4 bases from J, the junction kept 6 bases outside the gene matches. Germline CDR1 is SQVTM and CDR2 is ANQGSEA. CDR3 region: CSVGDRASYGYTF. The CDR3 coding sequence is TGCAGCGTTGGCGACAGGGCTTCCTATGGCTACACCTTC.

There are a few counts of this clonotype. The chain recombines TRBV5-6 with TRBJ2-6; no reliable D call. The CDR3 spans 15 residues. Germline V CDR1 and CDR2: SGHDT, YYEEEE. The V end lost 6 bases, the J end lost 0 bases, and 10 bases lay between the germline ends. CDR3 sequence reads: CASIEGFSGANVLTF. The DNA for the CDR3 is TGTGCCAGCATTGAAGGTTTCTCTGGGGCCAACGTCCTGACTTTC.

This rearrangement joins TRBV4-2 to TRBJ2-2; D perhaps matches TRBD1 (5 bases). V was clipped by 2 bases and J by 1 base, with 8 bases between them. The CDR3 sequence is 15 residues long. From germline, CDR1 is LGHNA and CDR2 YNFKEQ. The CDR3 sequence is CASSQPGLNTGELFF. DNA for the CDR3: TGTGCCAGCAGCCAACCAGGGCTGAACACCGGGGAGCTGTTTTTT.

In its sample, this clonotype was seen a few times. This rearrangement joins TRBV20-1 to TRBJ2-3, with 10 bases lining up with TRBD1. This CDR3 comprises 11 residues. Per germline, CDR1 DFQATT and CDR2 SNEGSKA (reference sequence). After removal of 6 bases from V and 6 bases from J, the junction contained 0 bases not matched to a gene. The CDR3 spells CSAGQGDTQYF. CDR3 sequence (DNA): TGCAGTGCGGGACAGGGGGATACGCAGTATTTT.

The J gene is TRBJ2-2, the V gene TRBV7-3; no firm D call. Trimming removed 2 bases at V and 4 bases at J, with 8 bases between. Germline CDR1 and CDR2: SGHTA and FQGTGA. The CDR3 runs to 14 residues. This CDR3 is CASSLGSATGELFF. DNA of the CDR3: TGTGCCAGCAGCTTAGGGTCAGCCACCGGGGAGCTGTTTTTT.

V is TRBV12-3 or TRBV12-4 and J is TRBJ1-4; 9 nucleotides align to TRBD1. CDR3 length: 13 residues. The V gene end was trimmed by 5 bases and the J gene end by 8 bases; junction bases not matched to a gene: 3. CDR3 bases: TGTGCCAGCAGTCAGACAGGGGGGGAAAAACTGTTTTTT. Protein product: CASSQTGGEKLFF.

This clonotype was recorded a few times. The CDR3 DNA reads as TGTGCCATCAGTGCTCAGAGTAACTATGGCTACACCTTC. Encoded protein: CAISAQSNYGYTF. V is TRBV10-3 and J is TRBJ1-2; D unclear. The germline V and J ends were trimmed by 4 bases and 1 base, with 7 bases remaining between them. This CDR3 spans 13 amino acids. Germline assignment: CDR1 ENHRY and CDR2 SYGVKD.

The chain links TRBV7-9 to TRBJ1-2; D is perhaps TRBD1 (5 bases). There are 15 residues in the CDR3. Between the trimmed V and J ends, which lost 0 bases and 9 bases, there was a span of 17 bases. The germline gives CDR1 SEHNR, CDR2 FQNEAQ (reference sequence). The CDR3 protein is CASSLAGLRVTSYTF. Here the CDR3 DNA reads TGTGCCAGCAGCTTAGCGGGACTGCGGGTAACGAGCTACACCTTC.

V and J are TRBV11-2 and TRBJ2-5, with 15 nucleotides matching TRBD2. J lost 4 bases, V lost 1 base, and 4 bases had no gene match. The CDR3 length is 17 residues. The germline CDR1 and CDR2 sequences are SGHAT and FQNNGV. In DNA form, the CDR3 reads TGTGCCAGCAGCTTAGGAGGGGGACTAGCGGGAGGAGAGACCCAGTACTTC. Translating gives CASSLGGGLAGGETQYF.

This clonotype was recorded at least ten times. The chain uses TRBV7-2 and TRBJ2-7; TRBD1 matches 8 bases. V trimming: 5 bases; J trimming: 3 bases; junction bases outside the gene matches: 6. The CDR3 is made up of 14 amino acids. Germline V gene sequence: CDR1 SGHTA, CDR2 FQGNSA. The CDR3 DNA reads as TGTGCCAGCAGCCCGGGACAGGCTAACTACGAGCAGTACTTC. It translates to CASSPGQANYEQYF.

J is TRBJ2-5 and V is TRBV12-3 or TRBV12-4; D ambiguous. This CDR3 comprises 16 residues. Trimming pared 1 base from V and 7 bases from J, leaving 19 bases between. The CDR3: CASSLGPEPGWGTQYF. The DNA of the CDR3 is TGTGCCAGCAGTTTAGGACCTGAACCCGGGTGGGGGACCCAGTACTTC.

This clonotype came up a few times. The V gene is TRBV9, the J gene TRBJ2-5, with 7 nucleotides matching TRBD1. The CDR3 runs to 16 residues. The germline V gene encodes CDR1 SGDLS and CDR2 YYNGEE. V lost 0 bases and J lost 1; bases outside the gene matches: 6. CDR3 nucleotides: TGTGCCAGCAGCGTAGACGCAGGGGGAATCCAAGAGACCCAGTACTTC. Protein: CASSVDAGGIQETQYF.

This clonotype was seen only a few times. The J gene is TRBJ1-1, the V gene TRBV6-5, with unresolved D. Trimming cost V 5 bases and J 2 bases, with 9 bases left between them. Germline V gives CDR1 MNHEY, CDR2 SVGAGI. The CDR3 covers 13 residues. The DNA of the CDR3 is TGTGCCAGCAGTATTAGACAAAACACTGAAGCTTTCTTT. This translates into CASSIRQNTEAFF.

This clonotype was recorded a few times. The gene calls are TRBV5-1 and TRBJ2-3; 10 positions match TRBD2. Trimming took 5 bases from V and 4 from J; bases not matched to a gene: 4. The CDR3 runs 14 residues. Germline values: CDR1 SGHRS, CDR2 YFSETQ. The CDR3 reads CASRVAGGPDTQYF. The CDR3 bases are TGCGCCAGCAGGGTAGCGGGGGGCCCAGATACGCAGTATTTT.

This clonotype was seen a few times. This chain links TRBV3-1 with TRBJ2-5, with 9 nucleotides matching TRBD2. The germline CDR1 and CDR2 sequences are LGHDT and YNNKEL (reference sequence). The CDR3 length is 14 residues. V dropped 4 bases and J dropped 5; count of bases not matched to a gene: 5. The CDR3: CASSRGTSWETQYF. CDR3 sequence (DNA): TGTGCCAGCAGCCGGGGGACTAGCTGGGAGACCCAGTACTTC.

The chain is built from TRBV4-3 and TRBJ2-7; perhaps TRBD1 as D (5 bases). The CDR3 has 17 amino acids. Between the trimmed V and J ends, which lost 1 base and 5 bases, there was a span of 21 bases. Germline loops: CDR1 LGHNA, CDR2 YSLEER. The CDR3 bases are TGCGCCAGCAGCCAAGTGACAGTGCGATCCGGCGGTAACGAGCAGTACTTC. Translating gives CASSQVTVRSGGNEQYF.

This clonotype was counted between two and nine times. The V and J genes are TRBV20-1 and TRBJ1-4, with D unresolved. Germline V gene lookup returns CDR1 DFQATT and CDR2 SNEGSKA (reference sequence). This CDR3 region has 15 residues. Trimming removed 1 base at V and 6 bases at J, with 15 bases between. CDR3 sequence: CSARALGRFYEKLFF. The CDR3 region has the DNA TGCAGTGCTAGAGCATTGGGGAGGTTTTATGAAAAACTGTTTTTT.

This chain joins TRBV7-8 and TRBJ1-3; D remains unclear. Per germline, CDR1 SGHVS and CDR2 FQNEAQ. The CDR3 runs 15 residues. V was shortened by 0 bases and J by 0 bases, with 6 bases between the two germline ends. The CDR3 here is CASSLALASGNTIYF. In DNA form, the CDR3 reads TGTGCCAGCAGCTTAGCACTTGCCTCTGGAAACACCATATATTTT.

This clonotype was counted between two and nine times. The chain recombines TRBV5-1 with TRBJ2-3; D is ambiguous. The germline CDR1 and CDR2 sequences are SGHRS and YFSETQ. The CDR3 has 14 amino acids. V was cut by 7 bases and J by 4 bases, with 16 bases left in between. In nucleotides, the CDR3 is TGCGCCAGCGGCAGGTTGGGGAAAGCAGATACGCAGTATTTT. Amino acids: CASGRLGKADTQYF. Drawing the rest from reference TRBV5-1 and TRBJ2-3, the complete variable domain is KAGVTQTPRYLIKTRGQQVTLSCSPISGHRSVSWYQQTPGQGLQFLFEYFSETQRNKGNFPGRFSGRQFSNSRSEMNVSTLELGDSALYLCASGRLGKADTQYFGPGTRLTVL.

This chain links TRBV5-4 with TRBJ2-7; 7 bases agree with TRBD2. V lost 9 bases to trimming and J lost 6 bases; unmatched junction nucleotides: 18. The CDR3 consists of 15 residues. CDR1 is SGHNT, CDR2 YYREEE, per germline (reference sequence). CDR3 coding DNA: TGTGCCACCTCACCGGGGGGACGACGGTCGATCGAGCAGTACTTC. Translated, it gives CATSPGGRRSIEQYF.

The chain has TRBV7-3 and TRBJ1-1, with no clear D. Germline values: CDR1 SGHTA, CDR2 FQGTGA. V lost 5 bases to trimming and J lost 6 bases, with 16 bases between them. The CDR3 sequence is 14 residues long. The CDR3 sequence: CASSPRSHAPEAFF. The CDR3 bases are TGTGCCAGCAGCCCTCGGTCCCATGCCCCTGAAGCTTTCTTT. Looking up the rest from reference TRBV7-3 and TRBJ1-1 gives the full variable domain: GAGVSQTPSNKVTEKGKYVELRCDPISGHTALYWYRQSLGQGPEFLIYFQGTGAADDSGLPNDRFFAVRPEGSVSTLKIQRTERGDSAVYLCASSPRSHAPEAFFGQGTRLTVV.

This clonotype has a handful of counts. The gene calls are TRBV12-3 or TRBV12-4 and TRBJ2-1; D unresolved. CDR3 length: 13 amino acids. V lost 7 bases to trimming and J lost 8 bases, with 15 bases between them. This CDR3 is CASTLGIQYEQFF. The CDR3 DNA follows: TGTGCCAGCACCTTGGGTATCCAGTATGAGCAGTTCTTC.